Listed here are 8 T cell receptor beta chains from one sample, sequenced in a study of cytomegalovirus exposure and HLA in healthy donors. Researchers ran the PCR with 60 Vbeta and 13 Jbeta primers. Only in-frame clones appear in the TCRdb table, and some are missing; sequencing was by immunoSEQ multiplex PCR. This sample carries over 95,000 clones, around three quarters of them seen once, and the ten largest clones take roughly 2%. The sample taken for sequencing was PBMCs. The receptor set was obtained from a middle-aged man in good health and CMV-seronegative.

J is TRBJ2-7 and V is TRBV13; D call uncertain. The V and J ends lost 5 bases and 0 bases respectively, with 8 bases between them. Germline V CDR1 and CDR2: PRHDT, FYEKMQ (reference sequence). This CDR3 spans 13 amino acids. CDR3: CASSRTSSYEQYF. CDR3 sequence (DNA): TGTGCCAGCAGCCGAACGAGCTCCTACGAGCAGTACTTC.

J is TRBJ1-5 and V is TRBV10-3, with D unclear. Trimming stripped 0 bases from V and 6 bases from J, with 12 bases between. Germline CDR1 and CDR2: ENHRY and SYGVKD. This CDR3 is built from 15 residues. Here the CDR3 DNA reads TGTGCCATCAGTGAGTCGATCCAGACACCTCAGCCCCAGCATTTT. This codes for CAISESIQTPQPQHF.

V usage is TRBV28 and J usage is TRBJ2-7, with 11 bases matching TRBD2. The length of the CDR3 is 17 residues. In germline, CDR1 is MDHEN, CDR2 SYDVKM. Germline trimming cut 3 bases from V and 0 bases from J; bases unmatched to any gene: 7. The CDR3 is CASSFQASGGRSYEQYF. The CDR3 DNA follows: TGTGCCAGCAGTTTTCAGGCTAGCGGGGGGCGCTCCTACGAGCAGTACTTC.

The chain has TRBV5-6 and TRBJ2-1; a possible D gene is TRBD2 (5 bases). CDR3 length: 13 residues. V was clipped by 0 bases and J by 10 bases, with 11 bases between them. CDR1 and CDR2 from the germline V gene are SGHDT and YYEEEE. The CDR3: CASSLVAQREQFF. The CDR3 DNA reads TGTGCCAGCAGCTTGGTAGCCCAGCGGGAGCAGTTCTTC.

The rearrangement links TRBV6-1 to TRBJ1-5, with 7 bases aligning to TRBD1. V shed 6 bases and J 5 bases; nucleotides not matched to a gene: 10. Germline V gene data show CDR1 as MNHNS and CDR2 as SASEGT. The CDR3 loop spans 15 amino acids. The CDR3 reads CASRGVRGRDQPQHF. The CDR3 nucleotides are TGTGCCAGCAGGGGTGTTAGGGGGCGGGATCAGCCCCAGCATTTT.

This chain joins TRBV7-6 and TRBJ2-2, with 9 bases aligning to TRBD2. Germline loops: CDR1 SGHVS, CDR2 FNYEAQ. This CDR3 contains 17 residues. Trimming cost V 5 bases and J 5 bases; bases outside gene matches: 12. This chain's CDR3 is CASSPTTLSGSTGELFF. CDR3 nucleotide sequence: TGTGCCAGCAGCCCAACAACCCTTAGCGGGAGTACCGGGGAGCTGTTTTTT. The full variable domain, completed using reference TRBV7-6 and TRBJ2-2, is GAGVSQSPRYKVTKRGQDVALRCDPISGHVSLYWYRQALGQGPEFLTYFNYEAQQDKSGLPNDRFSAERPEGSISTLTIQRTEQRDSAMYRCASSPTTLSGSTGELFFGEGSRLTVL.

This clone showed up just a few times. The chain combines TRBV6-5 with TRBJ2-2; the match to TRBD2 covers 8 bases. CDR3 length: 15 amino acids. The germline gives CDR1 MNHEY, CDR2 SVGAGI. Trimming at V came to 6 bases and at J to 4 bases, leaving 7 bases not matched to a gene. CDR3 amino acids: CASSQTSEVTGELFF. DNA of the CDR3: TGTGCCAGCAGCCAGACTAGCGAGGTCACCGGGGAGCTGTTTTTT.

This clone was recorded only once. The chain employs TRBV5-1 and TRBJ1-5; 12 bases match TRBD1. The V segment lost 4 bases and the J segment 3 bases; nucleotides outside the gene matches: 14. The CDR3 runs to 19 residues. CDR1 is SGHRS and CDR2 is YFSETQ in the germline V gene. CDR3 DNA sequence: TGCGCCAGCAGCCCCATTCGGGACAGGGGGCGTTCTATCAATCAGCCCCAGCATTTT. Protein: CASSPIRDRGRSINQPQHF.